A single T cell receptor beta chain is shown here with its context. Its specificity is unknown. This sample is drawn from a study of siplizumab effects on memory and regulatory T cells. Whole-study results and caveats: Memory cells seemed less diverse than naive T cells, which also seemed major contributors to the alloresponse.

Profiling relied on immunoSEQ multiplex PCR, and the TCRdb table lists in-frame clones only, not all of them. The sample carries roughly 100,000 clones, 85% to 95% recorded once. V gave up 0 bases and J gave up 8 bases, with 16 bases separating them. The CDR3 is made up of 15 amino acids. The chain has TRBV23-1 and TRBJ1-2; D call uncertain. TRBV23-1 is filed as an ORF, its function uncertain. Sequenced input: CD4+ T cells sorted from blood. This TCR was sampled from a human donor in good health. The DNA of the CDR3 is TGCGCCAGCAGTCAATCCGGCGGTTTCACAAGGGGCTACACCTTC. Translated: CASSQSGGFTRGYTF.